This T cell receptor (beta chain) was recovered during a study of response to subunit inactivated influenza vaccine. There are a few counts of this clonotype. The CDR3 length is 18 residues. The ends lost 0 bases at V and 3 bases at J; junction bases unmatched: 11. The germline V gene encodes CDR1 SGHRS and CDR2 YFSETQ. One entry per CDR3 protein results from TCRdb running MiXCR on the RT-PCR reads. This table holds about 570,000 distinct CDR3 sequences, about 11% found once. These same data were also listed under a study on T cells expressing NK-cell markers. As that report states: 5'RACE template switching with UMIs generated TCR beta cDNA. Sorting of alpha-beta TCR T cells alone was achieved in several experiments with an anti-gamma-delta TCR antibody. More than 5 donors carried dominant NKG2C+ clonotypes that made up roughly 1.0-8% of their CD8+ T cells. A handful of donors showed these clonotypes also leading the CD3+CD56-NKG2C+ fraction.

The clonotype comes from a man over 45 who received an inactivated influenza vaccine. The V and J genes are TRBV5-1 and TRBJ2-1; 8 nucleotides agree with TRBD2. The sequencing used PBMCs from blood, collected on the day of vaccination. CDR3 sequence reads: CASSLGLAGSSFYNEQFF. The CDR3 coding sequence is TGCGCCAGCAGCTTGGGGCTAGCGGGCTCCTCCTTCTACAATGAGCAGTTCTTC.